This paragraph reports one T cell receptor (beta chain). Unsorted PBMC contributed 250 to 350 ng DNA, approximately 30,000 T cell genomes, to each replicate PCR. What was sequenced on ten immunoSEQ deep assay plates was unsorted PBMC DNA. The protocol was immunoSEQ multiplex PCR, while the TCRdb copy is restricted to in-frame clones and leaves out a portion. The sample holds about 560,000 clones, around 77% seen once. Genomic DNA of unsorted samples came from tens of millions of PBMCs. This sample is part of a study of shared clonotypes between healthy human individuals. Whole-study context: Three men and two women, aged 18 to 49, were donors.

In germline, CDR1 is SGHTA, CDR2 FQGNSA. Trimming left V 6 bases short and J 12 bases short, with 18 bases between. The CDR3 length is 12 residues. Sequenced: PBMCs. The clonotype originates from a woman aged 40-49 years in good health. Some clones in this sample may be carry-over from other donors' samples. J is TRBJ2-7 and V is TRBV7-2, with a possible D match to TRBD2 (5 bases). Here the CDR3 DNA reads TGTGCCAGCAGTTCCCCCTGGAGGAACCCGTACTTC. This codes for CASSSPWRNPYF.